This TCR beta chain was obtained from a study of response to subunit inactivated influenza vaccine. Points from the study as a whole: Authors suggested that a seasonal influenza vaccination recruits few new T cells each time.

This clonotype has ten or more counts. The antigen is not known. Looked up from germline, CDR1 is MDHEN and CDR2 is SYDVKM. V was clipped by 5 bases and J by 2 bases, with 6 bases between them. The CDR3 totals 13 residues. In TCRdb, the RT-PCR reads were re-called with MiXCR into one record per CDR3 protein. Seen here are about 650,000 distinct CDR3 sequences, 15% to 19% observed once, and the top ten hold 11%. The chain uses TRBV28 and TRBJ2-2; tentative D call: TRBD2 (5 bases). This sequence originates from a man aged 45-65 years who received an inactivated influenza vaccine. This specimen consisted of PBMCs from blood, obtained less than 13 days after vaccination. The DNA of the CDR3 is TGTGCCAGCAGTGGAGGAAACACCGGGGAGCTGTTTTTT. Its translation is CASSGGNTGELFF.